Each of the 28 T cell receptor beta chains below was sequenced from the same sample in a study of blood T cell repertoires in COVID-19. Clones were sequenced by immunoSEQ multiplex PCR, and TCRdb holds only the in-frame ones, with some missing. The sample holds about 270,000 clones, roughly 90% seen once. The sample was peripheral blood. These receptor sequences come from a man in his sixties who had recovered from COVID-19.

The rearrangement links TRBV7-2 to TRBJ1-5; tentatively, D is TRBD1 (5 bases). Trimming removed 6 bases at V and 0 bases at J, with 12 bases between. The CDR3 consists of 15 residues. The germline CDR1 and CDR2 sequences are SGHTA and FQGNSA. DNA for the CDR3: TGTGCCAGCAGTTCTGGGACTTATAGCAATCAGCCCCAGCATTTT. It is translated as CASSSGTYSNQPQHF.

This clone was detected only a few times. The chain has TRBV14 and TRBJ2-1, with TRBD1 matching over 9 bases. The CDR3 is made up of 18 amino acids. J gave up 0 bases and V 0 bases, and 6 bases lay outside the gene matches. Germline loops: CDR1 SGHDN, CDR2 FVKESK. The CDR3 loop reads CASSQDRMTGGSYNEQFF. The DNA of the CDR3 is TGTGCCAGCAGCCAAGACCGGATGACAGGGGGCTCCTACAATGAGCAGTTCTTC.

The rearrangement uses TRBV18 and TRBJ1-5, with 9 bases identical to TRBD1. J was trimmed by 3 bases and V by 4 bases; bases with no gene match: 4. Germline CDR1 and CDR2: KGHSH and LQKENI. The CDR3 length is 15 residues. CDR3 nucleotide sequence: TGTGCCAGCTCACTGGGACAGGGCTACAATCAGCCCCAGCATTTT. Protein product: CASSLGQGYNQPQHF.

The chain is built from TRBV5-6 and TRBJ1-3, with TRBD1 identical over 9 bases. Germline CDR1 reads SGHDT; CDR2 reads YYEEEE. Trimming cost V 0 bases and J 4 bases; bases outside gene matches: 5. The CDR3 is 16 amino acids. This CDR3 is CASSLEGQGYGNTIYF. In DNA form, the CDR3 reads TGTGCCAGCAGCTTGGAGGGACAGGGTTACGGAAACACCATATATTTT.

The rearrangement joins TRBV7-2 to TRBJ2-3; maybe TRBD2 (6 bases). The V end lost 3 bases, the J end lost 6 bases, and 10 bases lay between the germline ends. This CDR3 has 13 amino acids. Germline CDR1 SGHTA, CDR2 FQGNSA. CDR3 protein: CASSFGLTDTQYF. CDR3 DNA sequence: TGTGCCAGCAGCTTTGGACTAACGGATACGCAGTATTTT. The full variable domain, in which reference TRBV7-2 and TRBJ2-3 provide the parts outside the CDR3, is GAGVSQSPSNKVTEKGKDVELRCDPISGHTALYWYRQSLGQGLEFLIYFQGNSAPDKSGLPSDRFSAERTGGSVSTLTIQRTQQEDSAVYLCASSFGLTDTQYFGPGTRLTVL.

V usage is TRBV10-1 and J usage is TRBJ2-1; D unclear. V was clipped by 5 bases and J by 9 bases, with 14 bases between them. Germline V gene lookup returns CDR1 WNHNN and CDR2 SYGVQD (reference sequence). CDR3 length: 13 residues. CDR3 region: CASSPTIAGEQFF. CDR3 sequence (DNA): TGCGCCAGCAGTCCTACGATAGCCGGTGAGCAGTTCTTC.

The chain is built from TRBV4-2 and TRBJ2-3; 10 positions agree with TRBD2. The CDR3 has 17 amino acids. Germline CDR1 reads LGHNA; CDR2 reads YNFKEQ. J lost 1 base, V lost 0 bases, and 4 bases had no gene match. CDR3 region: CASSQDPSGGRTDTQYF. Written as DNA, the CDR3 is TGTGCCAGCAGCCAAGATCCTAGCGGGGGTCGCACAGATACGCAGTATTTT.

The V call is TRBV15, the J call TRBJ2-7; D perhaps matches TRBD1 (6 bases). V lost 1 base and J 10 bases, leaving 8 bases between the germline ends. The CDR3 length is 11 residues. Germline V gives CDR1 LNHNV, CDR2 YYDKDF (reference sequence). CDR3 DNA: TGTGCCACCAGCAGAGCCGGGACACAGTACTTC. Translating gives CATSRAGTQYF.

This chain connects TRBV29-1 to TRBJ2-7; TRBD1 might be the D (6 bases). The CDR3 sequence is 15 residues long. Germline values: CDR1 SQVTM, CDR2 ANQGSEA. With 4 bases removed from V and 4 bases from J, the gap between germline ends came to 20 bases. CDR3 DNA sequence: TGCAGCGTTGCACTGGGGGCAGCCAAGGGGTACGAGCAGTACTTC. It codes for CSVALGAAKGYEQYF.

This rearrangement joins TRBV7-8 to TRBJ1-5; the match to TRBD1 covers 7 bases. V trimming: 2 bases; J trimming: 3 bases; junction bases outside the gene matches: 4. Germline V CDR1 and CDR2: SGHVS, FQNEAQ. The CDR3 contains 15 residues. The CDR3 loop reads CASSLTQGFNQPQHF. Written as DNA, the CDR3 is TGTGCCAGCAGCTTAACACAGGGGTTCAATCAGCCCCAGCATTTT.

This chain joins TRBV5-1 and TRBJ2-7; no clear D gene. From germline, CDR1 is SGHRS and CDR2 YFSETQ. There are 13 residues in the CDR3. Trimming pared 6 bases from V and 7 bases from J, leaving 17 bases between. CDR3 nucleotide sequence: TGCGCCAGCATTCGCGCCCCTGGTTTAGAGCAGTACTTC. Its protein is CASIRAPGLEQYF.

This chain joins TRBV19 and TRBJ1-2; no firm D call. V shed 3 bases and J shed 6 bases, with 17 bases lying between them. This CDR3 spans 15 amino acids. The germline V gene has CDR1 LNHDA and CDR2 SQIVND (reference sequence). CDR3 DNA: TGTGCCAGTAGTATTGATGGTCCACCAGGTGATGGCTACACCTTC. Protein sequence: CASSIDGPPGDGYTF.

CDR3 coding DNA: TGTGCCAGCAGCTTAGGGGACAGGGTGCAAGGCTACACCTTC. Translating gives CASSLGDRVQGYTF. The rearrangement links TRBV7-2 to TRBJ1-2; 9 bases map to TRBD1. V lost 1 base, J lost 8 bases, and 5 bases stayed unmatched. Germline V gene sequence: CDR1 SGHTA, CDR2 FQGNSA. The CDR3 length is 14 residues.

The chain recombines TRBV7-2 with TRBJ1-3; the D gene is possibly TRBD1 (6 bases). Trimming took 2 bases from V and 4 from J, leaving 12 bases between them. The CDR3 spans 15 residues. The germline gives CDR1 SGHTA, CDR2 FQGNSA. The DNA for the CDR3 is TGTGCCAGCAGCTTAATACAGGGTGGGGGAAACACCATATATTTT. It yields the protein CASSLIQGGGNTIYF.

The V and J genes are TRBV19 and TRBJ1-2, with 11 bases aligning to TRBD1. In germline, CDR1 is LNHDA, CDR2 SQIVND (reference sequence). J gave up 2 bases and V 2 bases, and 4 bases lay outside the gene matches. CDR3 length equals 16 residues. CDR3 in DNA: TGTGCCAGTAGTATACGGACAGGGGGCCCGAACTATGGCTACACCTTC. Translation: CASSIRTGGPNYGYTF. The whole variable domain, filled in from reference TRBV19 and TRBJ1-2, reads DGGITQSPKYLFRKEGQNVTLSCEQNLNHDAMYWYRQDPGQGLRLIYYSQIVNDFQKGDIAEGYSVSREKKESFPLTVTSAQKNPTAFYLCASSIRTGGPNYGYTFGSGTRLTVV.

This clone came up once. The chain combines TRBV5-1 with TRBJ2-5, with 8 nucleotides matching TRBD2. Losses at the gene ends were 4 bases for V and 4 bases for J; bases not matched to a gene: 6. Germline V CDR1 and CDR2: SGHRS, YFSETQ. This CDR3 is built from 14 residues. As DNA, the CDR3 is TGCGCCAGCAGCATAGCGGGGCAGGGAGAGACCCAGTACTTC. It specifies CASSIAGQGETQYF.

The chain uses TRBV7-3 and TRBJ1-1; D uncertain. The CDR3 covers 14 residues. V was trimmed by 0 bases and J by 1 base, leaving 6 bases between them. Looked up from germline, CDR1 is SGHTA and CDR2 is FQGTGA. The CDR3 sequence is CASSLTTENTEAFF. The CDR3 DNA reads as TGTGCCAGCAGCTTAACCACAGAGAACACTGAAGCTTTCTTT.

The chain's CDR3 is CASTWSRGGPGELFF. The CDR3 DNA sequence: TGTGCCAGCACCTGGAGCAGGGGTGGTCCCGGGGAGCTGTTTTTT. The J gene is TRBJ2-2, the V gene TRBV13, with D possibly being TRBD1 (6 bases). V was clipped by 7 bases and J by 6 bases, with 18 bases between them. The CDR3 runs to 15 residues. Germline loops: CDR1 PRHDT, CDR2 FYEKMQ (reference sequence).

This sequence joins TRBV13 and TRBJ1-2; 10 positions agree with TRBD1. J lost 5 bases, V lost 6 bases, and 9 bases had no gene match. The length of the CDR3 is 15 residues. Germline CDR1 is PRHDT and CDR2 is FYEKMQ (reference sequence). The DNA for the CDR3 is TGTGCCAGCAGTCCCGGGACAGGGGCCCTTTATGGCTACACCTTC. This gives the protein CASSPGTGALYGYTF.

This rearrangement joins TRBV2 to TRBJ2-3; tentatively, D is TRBD2 (6 bases). The V end lost 7 bases, the J end lost 1 base, and 12 bases lay between the germline ends. This CDR3 comprises 14 residues. Germline assignment: CDR1 SNHLY and CDR2 FYNNEI. CDR3 protein: CASTLAARTDTQYF. In DNA, the CDR3 is TGTGCCAGCACCTTAGCGGCCCGCACAGATACGCAGTATTTT.

V and J are TRBV9 and TRBJ1-2, with D unclear. The CDR3 runs to 15 residues. Trimming removed 0 bases at V and 1 base at J, with 10 bases between. The V gene's germline CDR1 is SGDLS and CDR2 YYNGEE. The CDR3 here is CASSVGEGLNYGYTF. CDR3 nucleotides: TGTGCCAGCAGCGTAGGGGAAGGACTTAACTATGGCTACACCTTC.

The chain links TRBV6-5 to TRBJ2-7; 11 nucleotides agree with TRBD1. The V and J ends lost 6 bases and 3 bases, in that order; junction bases with no gene match: 7. The CDR3 runs 15 residues. Germline V CDR1 and CDR2: MNHEY, SVGAGI. CDR3 protein: CASSLVGTGGYEQYF. DNA for the CDR3: TGTGCCAGCAGCCTAGTCGGGACAGGGGGCTACGAGCAGTACTTC.

The V and J genes are TRBV7-9 and TRBJ1-3; 10 bases are shared with TRBD1. The CDR3 extends over 17 amino acids. Germline lookup yields CDR1 SEHNR and CDR2 FQNEAQ (reference sequence). V shed 1 base and J 2 bases; nucleotides not matched to a gene: 5. In nucleotides, the CDR3 is TGTGCCAGCAGCTTAGTGGGACAGGGGATCCCTGGAAACACCATATATTTT. It translates to CASSLVGQGIPGNTIYF.

This chain uses TRBV4-1 with TRBJ2-3, with 10 bases that match TRBD2. This CDR3 spans 17 amino acids. Germline CDR1 and CDR2: MGHRA and YSYEKL. V lost 4 bases and J lost 0; bases outside the gene matches: 7. DNA of the CDR3: TGCGCCAGCAGCCCAAAACTAGCGGGGATAAGCACAGATACGCAGTATTTT. Its protein is CASSPKLAGISTDTQYF.

This CDR3 is CASSVGVGDGYTF. CDR3 DNA sequence: TGTGCCAGCAGCGTAGGGGTAGGGGATGGCTACACCTTC. V and J are TRBV9 and TRBJ1-2; the D gene is possibly TRBD1 (5 bases). Per germline, CDR1 SGDLS and CDR2 YYNGEE. The CDR3 covers 13 residues. V lost 0 bases, J lost 6 bases, and 9 bases lay in between.

This rearrangement joins TRBV27 to TRBJ2-2; 12 bases are a match to TRBD1. The junction had 11 bases not matched to a gene; V was cut back by 6 bases and J by 6 bases. The CDR3 is made up of 17 amino acids. CDR1 and CDR2 (germline): MNHEY, SMNVEV (reference sequence). The CDR3 region has the DNA TGTGCCAGCAGATCCCCCGGGACAGGGGGCTTCTCCGGGGAGCTGTTTTTT. This sequence encodes CASRSPGTGGFSGELFF.

The chain joins TRBV24-1 to TRBJ2-5, with TRBD1 identical over 7 bases. With 4 bases clipped from V and 4 bases from J, the junction kept 5 bases outside the gene matches. This CDR3 region has 14 residues. Germline loops: CDR1 KGHDR, CDR2 SFDVKD. The CDR3 region is CATSEDDRVETQYF. The DNA for the CDR3 is TGTGCCACCAGTGAAGATGACAGGGTAGAGACCCAGTACTTC.

The chain carries TRBV29-1 and TRBJ1-4, with 11 nucleotides matching TRBD1. This CDR3 spans 16 amino acids. From germline, CDR1 is SQVTM and CDR2 ANQGSEA. The V gene end was trimmed by 4 bases and the J gene end by 0 bases; junction bases not matched to a gene: 4. The DNA for the CDR3 is TGCAGCGTTGGGACAGGGGGCCTTGCAACTAATGAAAAACTGTTTTTT. Protein product: CSVGTGGLATNEKLFF.